The 19 T cell receptor beta chains below were found in one sample sequenced in a study of early T cells in non-severe SARS-CoV-2 infection. TCRdb analysed the 5' RACE reads with MiXCR anew, one entry per CDR3 protein. The sample records approximately 97,000 distinct CDR3 sequences, under 15% being singletons. The specimen sequenced was whole blood. These TCRs come from an adult who was a healthcare worker with PCR-confirmed SARS-CoV-2 infection or an uninfected control (not recorded which).

The chain is built from TRBV19 and TRBJ2-7, with 8 bases lining up with TRBD2. V shed 3 bases and J 3 bases; nucleotides not matched to a gene: 4. The germline CDR1 and CDR2 sequences are LNHDA and SQIVND (reference sequence). The CDR3 spans 14 residues. CDR3 sequence: CASSISGGGYEQYF. In DNA form, the CDR3 reads TGTGCCAGTAGTATCTCGGGAGGGGGCTACGAGCAGTACTTC. Using reference TRBV19 and TRBJ2-7 for the parts outside the CDR3, the full variable domain is DGGITQSPKYLFRKEGQNVTLSCEQNLNHDAMYWYRQDPGQGLRLIYYSQIVNDFQKGDIAEGYSVSREKKESFPLTVTSAQKNPTAFYLCASSISGGGYEQYFGPGTRLTVT.

This clonotype has only a few counts. The chain employs TRBV4-1 and TRBJ2-5; D possibly corresponds to TRBD2 (6 bases). The CDR3 spans 16 residues. Trimming cost V 0 bases and J 4 bases, with 15 bases left between them. Germline loops: CDR1 MGHRA, CDR2 YSYEKL. CDR3 residues: CASSQEPSGRGETQYF. In DNA form, the CDR3 reads TGCGCCAGCAGCCAAGAACCCTCAGGGCGGGGAGAGACCCAGTACTTC.

Sample share makes this clonotype medium-sized. The junction and the germline gene differ at one end; a read error may be behind it. CDR3 loop: CASSPETSGTVF. The CDR3 DNA reads TGTGCCAGCAGTCCCGAGACTAGCGGGACGGTCTTC. The chain joins TRBV12-3 or TRBV12-4 to TRBJ2-1, with 11 bases matching TRBD2. CDR3 length equals 12 residues.

This clonotype was detected ten times or more. The chain combines TRBV20-1 with TRBJ2-1; no reliable D call. CDR1 and CDR2 from the germline V gene are DFQATT and SNEGSKA (reference sequence). The CDR3 length is 16 residues. Trimming pared 3 bases from V and 0 bases from J, leaving 15 bases between. The CDR3 here is CSARGMVGGSYNEQFF. In DNA form, the CDR3 reads TGCAGTGCTAGGGGGATGGTGGGCGGCTCCTACAATGAGCAGTTCTTC.

The chain carries TRBV30 and TRBJ2-1; D uncertain. V lost 3 bases and J 2 bases, leaving 11 bases between the germline ends. CDR1 and CDR2 from the germline V gene are GTSNPN and SVGIG (reference sequence). The CDR3 contains 14 residues. The CDR3 sequence is CAWSGRVTYNEQFF. CDR3 DNA sequence: TGTGCCTGGAGCGGCCGTGTAACCTACAATGAGCAGTTCTTC.

This clonotype came up many times. The chain carries TRBV27 and TRBJ2-3; D gene uncertain. V lost 7 bases to trimming and J lost 1 base, with 9 bases between them. This CDR3 comprises 13 residues. Germline loops: CDR1 MNHEY, CDR2 SMNVEV (reference sequence). The CDR3 spells CASTSPGTDTQYF. CDR3 DNA sequence: TGTGCCAGCACCTCCCCCGGCACAGATACGCAGTATTTT.

The chain is built from TRBV18 and TRBJ1-2; D possibly corresponds to TRBD1 (5 bases). The V end lost 3 bases, the J end lost 14 bases, and 22 bases lay between the germline ends. This CDR3 contains 14 residues. Germline V gives CDR1 KGHSH, CDR2 LQKENI. CDR3 sequence: CASSPAPGGELLTF. CDR3 bases: TGTGCCAGCTCACCCGCCCCCGGGGGAGAGCTCCTTACCTTC.

The chain carries TRBV20-1 and TRBJ2-1; D is uncertain. Germline V CDR1 and CDR2: DFQATT, SNEGSKA (reference sequence). V was shortened by 3 bases and J by 9 bases, with 9 bases between the two germline ends. This CDR3 region has 11 residues. DNA of the CDR3: TGCAGTGCTAGCCTCGAGGTTGAGCAGTTCTTC. Translated, it gives CSASLEVEQFF.

This clonotype was found many times. The chain has TRBV4-2 and TRBJ1-1; D possibly corresponds to TRBD1 (5 bases). V was shortened by 4 bases and J by 8 bases, with 17 bases between the two germline ends. This CDR3 is built from 14 residues. Per germline, CDR1 LGHNA and CDR2 YNFKEQ. The CDR3 region is CASSPHEGRFEAFF. The DNA of the CDR3 is TGTGCCAGCAGCCCCCATGAGGGGCGATTCGAAGCTTTCTTT.

This clonotype has ten or more counts. J is TRBJ1-1 and V is TRBV5-1, with 10 bases identical to TRBD1. The CDR3 contains 17 residues. The germline CDR1 and CDR2 sequences are SGHRS and YFSETQ. V gave up 1 base and J gave up 2 bases; unmatched junction bases: 8. The CDR3 loop reads CASSLTRTGGRNTEAFF. CDR3 nucleotide sequence: TGCGCCAGCAGCTTGACCAGGACAGGGGGAAGAAACACTGAAGCTTTCTTT.

This clonotype was seen more than once but under ten times. The chain has TRBV20-1 and TRBJ1-5; D possibly corresponds to TRBD1 (6 bases). This CDR3 has 14 amino acids. V was trimmed by 7 bases and J by 2 bases, leaving 15 bases between them. Germline V gene lookup returns CDR1 DFQATT and CDR2 SNEGSKA (reference sequence). CDR3: CSVSPGAGNQPQHF. The CDR3 nucleotides are TGCAGTGTTAGCCCAGGGGCCGGCAATCAGCCCCAGCATTTT.

This clonotype was recorded once. J is TRBJ2-7 and V is TRBV27; 10 positions match TRBD2. The CDR3 covers 17 residues. Germline CDR1 and CDR2: MNHEY and SMNVEV (reference sequence). V was pared by 7 bases and J by 5 bases, with 17 bases of the junction left unmatched. CDR3 sequence: CASTWVSGRSSFHEQYF. The CDR3, as DNA: TGTGCCAGCACTTGGGTTAGCGGGAGGTCTTCGTTCCACGAGCAGTACTTC.

This chain joins TRBV5-1 and TRBJ2-1, with 12 nucleotides matching TRBD2. The CDR3 loop spans 15 amino acids. The germline gives CDR1 SGHRS, CDR2 YFSETQ. V trimming: 0 bases; J trimming: 8 bases; junction bases outside the gene matches: 3. CDR3 bases: TGCGCCAGCAGCTTGGCACTAGCGGGAGGTTATGAGCAGTTCTTC. It encodes CASSLALAGGYEQFF.

This clonotype was detected many times. The chain recombines TRBV4-1 with TRBJ1-5; D is unclear. This CDR3 comprises 15 residues. Germline V gene data show CDR1 as MGHRA and CDR2 as YSYEKL. With 1 base removed from V and 7 bases from J, the gap between germline ends came to 14 bases. The CDR3 loop is CASSQAGFPGQPQHF. The CDR3, as DNA: TGCGCCAGCAGCCAAGCCGGCTTCCCCGGCCAGCCCCAGCATTTT.

This clonotype was seen only a few times. The CDR3 region has the DNA TGTGCCAGCAGCGTACCCGGGAGGTCCTTGAATGAGCAGTTCTTC. Translating it yields CASSVPGRSLNEQFF. The chain combines TRBV9 with TRBJ2-1; 7 bases match TRBD2. The CDR3 consists of 15 residues. CDR1 and CDR2 from the germline V gene are SGDLS and YYNGEE. Trimming at V came to 1 base and at J to 7 bases, leaving 8 bases not matched to a gene. Combining the CDR3 with reference TRBV9 and TRBJ2-1 gives the whole variable domain DSGVTQTPKHLITATGQRVTLRCSPRSGDLSVYWYQQSLDQGLQFLIQYYNGEERAKGNILERFSAQQFPDLHSELNLSSLELGDSALYFCASSVPGRSLNEQFFGPGTRLTVL.

This clonotype was recorded at least ten times. The chain uses TRBV3-1 and TRBJ1-1; no clear D. Trimming cost V 2 bases and J 3 bases, with 13 bases left between them. Germline CDR1 reads LGHDT; CDR2 reads YNNKEL (reference sequence). CDR3 size: 15 residues. The CDR3 nucleotides are TGTGCCAGCAGCCAATTTTGGCAGCCCGACACTGAAGCTTTCTTT. Translating it yields CASSQFWQPDTEAFF.

This clonotype was counted at least ten times. The chain combines TRBV28 with TRBJ2-2, with 13 nucleotides matching TRBD2. Per the germline V gene, CDR1 is MDHEN and CDR2 is SYDVKM. The V and J ends lost 6 bases and 4 bases, in that order; junction bases with no gene match: 5. CDR3 length: 16 amino acids. CDR3 nucleotide sequence: TGTGCCAGCAGCACTCGACTAGCGGGAGGCACCGGGGAGCTGTTTTTT. Its translation: CASSTRLAGGTGELFF.

J is TRBJ1-2 and V is TRBV7-8; 9 nucleotides line up with TRBD1. The CDR3 covers 17 residues. V shed 6 bases, J shed 8 bases, and the junction held 19 bases outside the gene matches. Germline values: CDR1 SGHVS, CDR2 FQNEAQ. CDR3 in DNA: TGTGCCAGCAGTCAAGCGGGACAGGGACTTTCGTTTCGCGGCTACACCTTC. Translation: CASSQAGQGLSFRGYTF.

This clonotype was seen more than once but under ten times. This chain connects TRBV9 to TRBJ2-5, with D perhaps TRBD1 (6 bases). The CDR3 spans 14 residues. The germline V gene has CDR1 SGDLS and CDR2 YYNGEE. Trimming shortened V by 3 bases and J by 8 bases, and 17 bases separated the two germline ends. The CDR3 coding sequence is TGTGCCAGCAGCGCACTAGGACAGTCAGAAACCCAGTACTTC. Translation gives CASSALGQSETQYF.